The next 18 T cell receptor beta chains were all read from a single sample in a study of Graves' ophthalmopathy and Graves' hyperthyroidism. Amplification of TCR beta CDR3 regions used RNA transcripts. HTBI primers were employed in first-round RT-PCR, then a second-round multiplex PCR followed. Each CDR3 protein is one row after TCRdb ran MiXCR on the multiplex PCR reads. Found here are under 400,000 distinct CDR3 sequences, 17% of them singletons; the top ten hold roughly 12%. Sequenced input: peripheral blood. Receptor source: an adult man with Graves' ophthalmopathy.

This clonotype has only a few counts. CDR3 residues: CASSETMTGSSNQPQHF. In DNA form, the CDR3 reads TGTGCCAGCAGTGAAACAATGACAGGCTCTAGCAATCAGCCCCAGCATTTT. This rearrangement joins TRBV6-1 to TRBJ1-5; perhaps TRBD1 as D (6 bases). The germline gives CDR1 MNHNS, CDR2 SASEGT. Trimming took off 2 bases at V and 0 bases at J, with 14 bases between the two ends. The CDR3 contains 17 residues.

V usage is TRBV6-2 or TRBV6-3 and J usage is TRBJ1-1; TRBD1 might be the D (5 bases). There are 13 residues in the CDR3. V gave up 8 bases and J gave up 1 base, with 11 bases separating them. Germline lookup yields CDR1 MNHEY and CDR2 SVGEGT. The CDR3 DNA reads as TGTGCCAGCTCAGAACAGGCGAACACTGAAGCTTTCTTT. Translating gives CASSEQANTEAFF.

This clonotype was recorded many times. V usage is TRBV11-1 and J usage is TRBJ1-2, with 7 bases aligning to TRBD1. J was trimmed by 7 bases and V by 0 bases; bases with no gene match: 11. The CDR3 loop spans 16 amino acids. Germline CDR1 is SGHAT and CDR2 is FQDESV (reference sequence). CDR3 sequence: CASSLASDRRSGGYTF. DNA of the CDR3: TGTGCCAGCAGCTTAGCGTCGGACAGGAGGTCGGGTGGCTACACCTTC.

The table lists this clonotype with many counts. The genes are TRBV6-5 and TRBJ2-7, with TRBD2 matching over 7 bases. The junction had 13 bases not matched to a gene; V was cut back by 8 bases and J by 9 bases. Germline-derived CDR1 and CDR2 are MNHEY and SVGAGI. CDR3 size: 13 residues. CDR3 region: CASGSLGEGGQYF. The DNA of the CDR3 is TGTGCCAGCGGCTCACTTGGGGAGGGCGGGCAGTACTTC.

This clonotype has at least ten counts. The chain uses TRBV29-1 and TRBJ2-5; the match to TRBD2 covers 8 bases. Germline assignment: CDR1 SQVTM and CDR2 ANQGSEA. Germline trimming cut 6 bases from V and 1 base from J; bases unmatched to any gene: 7. The CDR3 covers 14 residues. CDR3 bases: TGCAGCGTACGGGGGGGCGGGAGCCAAGAGACCCAGTACTTC. Residues: CSVRGGGSQETQYF.

Ten or more counts support this clonotype. This CDR3 reads CATTRGRGKNNYGYTF. The CDR3 coding sequence is TGTGCCACCACCCGCGGGCGGGGGAAAAATAACTATGGCTACACCTTC. V usage is TRBV19 and J usage is TRBJ1-2, with a possible D match to TRBD1 (5 bases). Trimming stripped 10 bases from V and 1 base from J, with 22 bases between. CDR3 size: 16 residues. Germline CDR1 is LNHDA and CDR2 is SQIVND (reference sequence).

This clonotype showed up many times. V usage is TRBV10-3 and J usage is TRBJ1-1; the D is unclear. The CDR3 covers 17 residues. V lost 4 bases and J 3 bases, leaving 21 bases between the germline ends. Germline lookup yields CDR1 ENHRY and CDR2 SYGVKD. CDR3 loop: CAISARFESGRDTEAFF. Written as DNA, the CDR3 is TGTGCCATCAGTGCCCGGTTTGAGTCGGGGAGGGACACTGAAGCTTTCTTT.

The chain uses TRBV11-2 and TRBJ2-7; 10 bases map to TRBD2. The CDR3 totals 17 residues. Germline loops: CDR1 SGHAT, CDR2 FQNNGV. V trimming: 4 bases; J trimming: 3 bases; junction bases outside the gene matches: 12. The DNA for the CDR3 is TGTGCCAGCAGCTCGTCCGCAGCGGGAGGGCTCCGCTACGAGCAGTACTTC. Residues: CASSSSAAGGLRYEQYF.

This clonotype came up many times. The chain employs TRBV28 and TRBJ1-6; 8 positions agree with TRBD1. V shed 3 bases, J shed 8 bases, and the junction held 6 bases outside the gene matches. Per the germline V gene, CDR1 is MDHEN and CDR2 is SYDVKM. This CDR3 has 15 residues. CDR3 amino acids: CASSFTGGSHSPLHF. DNA for the CDR3: TGTGCCAGCAGTTTTACAGGGGGGTCTCATTCACCCCTCCACTTT.

On this clonotype itself: A junction boundary mismatches the germline segment, possibly from a read error. The chain joins TRBV12-5 to TRBJ2-7; 10 bases are shared with TRBD2. The CDR3 spans 17 residues. Germline V gene sequence: CDR1 LGHNT, CDR2 FRNRAP. This chain's CDR3 is CASGLVLMVSGRNEQSF. CDR3 DNA sequence: TGTGCTAGTGGTTTGGTATTGATGGTTAGCGGGAGGAACGAGCAGTCCTTC.

This clonotype was picked up many times. The chain carries TRBV30 and TRBJ2-7, with 9 positions matching TRBD1. V was pared by 5 bases and J by 4 bases, with 15 bases of the junction left unmatched. This CDR3 region has 16 residues. CDR1 is GTSNPN and CDR2 is SVGIG in the germline V gene (reference sequence). CDR3 in DNA: TGTGCCTGGGCATACCACTCGGGACAGGGTAGGTACGAGCAGTACTTC. Translation: CAWAYHSGQGRYEQYF.

This clonotype was detected ten times or more. The chain couples TRBV20-1 to TRBJ2-2; D is possibly TRBD1 (5 bases). Germline V gene data show CDR1 as DFQATT and CDR2 as SNEGSKA (reference sequence). The CDR3 loop spans 14 amino acids. V lost 6 bases, J lost 4 bases, and 15 bases lay in between. The chain's CDR3 is CSAIQGKRTGELFF. In DNA form, the CDR3 reads TGCAGTGCAATTCAGGGAAAACGCACCGGGGAGCTGTTTTTT.

There are many counts of this clonotype. The chain combines TRBV2 with TRBJ1-2; D not resolved. From germline, CDR1 is SNHLY and CDR2 FYNNEI. The V and J ends lost 4 bases and 8 bases respectively, with 14 bases between them. CDR3 length equals 13 residues. CDR3 sequence (DNA): TGTGCCAGCAGTGGGCTGGGGAAAATCGGCTACACCTTC. Amino acid sequence: CASSGLGKIGYTF.

In this sample, this clonotype turned up a few times. The chain uses TRBV28 and TRBJ2-5; tentative D call: TRBD1 (7 bases). The CDR3 is made up of 14 amino acids. With 7 bases removed from V and 5 bases from J, the gap between germline ends came to 17 bases. Germline V gene data show CDR1 as MDHEN and CDR2 as SYDVKM. CDR3 in amino acids: CASTPPGGRETQYF. CDR3 nucleotide sequence: TGTGCCAGCACCCCGCCAGGGGGGCGGGAGACCCAGTACTTC.

This clonotype showed up many times. CDR3 residues: CASSLRGSDEQYF. The CDR3 nucleotides are TGCGCCAGCAGCCTACGGGGGTCTGACGAGCAGTACTTC. The rearrangement uses TRBV4-1 and TRBJ2-7, with D tentatively TRBD2 (6 bases). The length of the CDR3 is 13 residues. Deletions cut 4 bases from V and 5 bases from J, with 12 bases between. From germline, CDR1 is MGHRA and CDR2 YSYEKL.

This clonotype was seen ten or more times. This chain joins TRBV4-3 and TRBJ1-1; D may be TRBD1 (5 bases). The CDR3 totals 13 residues. Germline loops: CDR1 LGHNA, CDR2 YSLEER. Trimming stripped 4 bases from V and 7 bases from J, with 13 bases between. The CDR3 nucleotides read TGCGCCAGCAGCCCCCAGGGATCGGGTGAAGCTTTCTTT. The encoded protein is CASSPQGSGEAFF.

This clonotype was observed a handful of times. This sequence joins TRBV6-1 and TRBJ1-3; a possible D gene is TRBD1 (5 bases). Germline V gives CDR1 MNHNS, CDR2 SASEGT. This CDR3 comprises 14 residues. Trimming took 4 bases from V and 3 from J, leaving 10 bases between them. This CDR3 is CASSVGAIGNTIYF. CDR3 nucleotides: TGTGCCAGCAGTGTCGGGGCGATTGGAAACACCATATATTTT.

This clonotype has ten or more counts. This rearrangement joins TRBV12-3 or TRBV12-4 to TRBJ2-2, with D possibly matching TRBD2 (5 bases). This CDR3 has 16 residues. With 1 base removed from V and 1 base from J, the gap between germline ends came to 10 bases. DNA of the CDR3: TGTGCCAGCAGTTTAGGTGGGAGTGTGAACACCGGGGAGCTGTTTTTT. It codes for CASSLGGSVNTGELFF.